What follows are 2 T cell receptor beta chains derived from one specimen sequenced in a study of cytomegalovirus exposure and HLA in healthy donors. PCR involved 60 Vbeta and 13 Jbeta primers. TCRdb's copy holds only in-frame clones and misses some; the assay was immunoSEQ multiplex PCR. The data show some 110,000 clones, around 80% seen once. Material: PBMCs. Receptor source: a woman aged 35 to 49 in good health and CMV-seronegative.

This clone was picked up a small number of times. The genes are TRBV2 and TRBJ1-5; D is uncertain. The CDR3 extends over 12 amino acids. V was cut by 4 bases and J by 10 bases, with 11 bases left in between. Germline V lookup: CDR1 SNHLY, CDR2 FYNNEI. In DNA form, the CDR3 reads TGTGCCAGCAGTGGACGGGAGCTCCCCCAGCATTTT. This translates into CASSGRELPQHF.

With regard to this clone: One end of the junction fails to match germline, which may point to a read error. V and J are TRBV7-9 and TRBJ2-6; the match to TRBD1 covers 8 bases. Germline-derived CDR1 and CDR2 are SEHNR and FQNEAQ (reference sequence). The CDR3 spans 17 residues. In DNA form, the CDR3 reads TGTTCCAGCAGCTACCGGACAGGGCGGGCTGGGGCCAACGTCCTGACTTTC. Protein: CSSSYRTGRAGANVLTF.